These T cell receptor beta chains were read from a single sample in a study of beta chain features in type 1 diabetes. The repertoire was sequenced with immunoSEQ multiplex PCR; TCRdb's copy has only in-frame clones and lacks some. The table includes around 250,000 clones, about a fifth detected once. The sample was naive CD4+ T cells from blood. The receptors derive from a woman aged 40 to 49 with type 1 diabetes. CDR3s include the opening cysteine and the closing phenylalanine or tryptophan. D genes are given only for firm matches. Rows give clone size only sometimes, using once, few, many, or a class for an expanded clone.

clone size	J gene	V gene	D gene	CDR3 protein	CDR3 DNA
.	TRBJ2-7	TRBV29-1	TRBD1	CSVWERTGSEQYF	TGCAGCGTCTGGGAGCGGACAGGCTCCGAGCAGTACTTC
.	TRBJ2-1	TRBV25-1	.	CASSRGGDNEQFF	TGTGCCAGCAGTCGGGGAGGAGACAATGAGCAGTTCTTC
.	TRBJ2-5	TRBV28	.	CASSLGSLYETQYF	TGTGCCAGCAGTTTAGGTTCTCTCTACGAGACCCAGTACTTC
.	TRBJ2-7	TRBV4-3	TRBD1	CASSLRGQGSYEQYF	TGCGCCAGCAGCCTCCGGGGACAGGGATCCTACGAGCAGTACTTC
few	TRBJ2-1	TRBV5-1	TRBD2	CASSSPGTSGNNEQFF	TGCGCCAGCAGCTCCCCCGGGACTAGCGGTAACAATGAGCAGTTCTTC
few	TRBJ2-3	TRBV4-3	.	CASSQAPRDTQYF	TGCGCCAGCAGCCAAGCTCCTAGAGATACGCAGTATTTT
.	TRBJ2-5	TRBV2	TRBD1	CASRDSHPQYF	TGTGCCAGCCGGGACAGCCACCCCCAGTACTTC
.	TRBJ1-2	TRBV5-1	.	CASSLSDPGTGYTF	TGCGCCAGCAGCTTGTCGGATCCGGGTACGGGCTACACCTTC
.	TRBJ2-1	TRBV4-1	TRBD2	CASSQYTSGKEQFF	TGCGCCAGCAGCCAGTATACTAGCGGGAAAGAGCAGTTCTTC
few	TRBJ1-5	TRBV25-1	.	CASSEVGEPSAQHF	TGTGCCAGCAGTGAAGTAGGGGAACCTTCAGCCCAGCATTTT
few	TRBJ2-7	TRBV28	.	CASSLDRISYEQYF	TGTGCCAGCAGCCTTGACAGGATCTCCTACGAGCAGTACTTC
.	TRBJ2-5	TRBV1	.	CTSSQARQGKKETQYF	TGCACCAGCAGCCAGGCTCGACAGGGGAAGAAAGAGACCCAGTACTTC
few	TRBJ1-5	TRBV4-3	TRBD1	CASSQDPGGQPQHF	TGCGCCAGCAGCCAAGACCCAGGGGGACAGCCCCAGCATTTT
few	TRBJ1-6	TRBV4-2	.	CASSQEGPNNSPLHF	TGTGCCAGCAGCCAAGAGGGGCCGAATAATTCACCCCTCCACTTT
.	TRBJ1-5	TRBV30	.	CAWSVRRGSQPQHF	TGTGCCTGGAGTGTACGGCGGGGGAGTCAGCCCCAGCATTTT
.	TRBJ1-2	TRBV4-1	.	CASSRPGQIDYGYTF	TGCGCCAGCAGCCGACCAGGACAGATCGATTATGGCTACACCTTC
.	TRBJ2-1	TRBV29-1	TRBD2	CSVRLAGGPGYEQFF	TGCAGCGTTAGACTAGCGGGAGGGCCGGGATATGAGCAGTTCTTC
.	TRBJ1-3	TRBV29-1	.	CSGSDSLGNTIYF	TGCAGCGGGTCGGACAGTCTGGGAAACACCATATATTTT
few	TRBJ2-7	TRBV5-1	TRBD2	CASSSRPGGYEQYF	TGCGCCAGCAGCAGTCGACCCGGGGGGTACGAGCAGTACTTC
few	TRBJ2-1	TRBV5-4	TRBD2	CASSGIGLARSYNEQFF	TGTGCCAGCAGCGGCATCGGACTAGCCCGCTCCTACAATGAGCAGTTCTTC
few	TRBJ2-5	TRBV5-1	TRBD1	CASSTQGYQETQYF	TGCGCCAGCAGCACACAGGGGTACCAAGAGACCCAGTACTTC
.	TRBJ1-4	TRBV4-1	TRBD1	CASSHFGKGQGSVKLFF	TGCGCCAGCAGCCATTTTGGGAAGGGACAGGGATCAGTAAAACTGTTTTTT
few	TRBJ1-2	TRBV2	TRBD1	CASSGQDYGYTF	TGTGCCAGCAGCGGACAGGATTATGGCTACACCTTC
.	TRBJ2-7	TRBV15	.	CATSKAGNLPYEQYF	TGTGCCACCAGCAAGGCGGGGAACCTCCCCTACGAGCAGTACTTC
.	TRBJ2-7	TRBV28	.	CASIIGGSSYEQYF	TGTGCCAGCATAATCGGCGGGTCTTCCTACGAGCAGTACTTC
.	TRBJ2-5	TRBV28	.	CASRDGRVQETQYF	TGTGCCAGCAGAGACGGCAGGGTGCAAGAGACCCAGTACTTC
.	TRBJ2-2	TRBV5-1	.	CASSPTQDSTYTGELFF	TGCGCCAGCAGCCCCACCCAGGACAGTACCTACACCGGGGAGCTGTTTTTT
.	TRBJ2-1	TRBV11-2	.	CASSLAGTVSYNEQFF	TGTGCCAGCAGCTTGGCCGGGACTGTGTCCTACAATGAGCAGTTCTTC
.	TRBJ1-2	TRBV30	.	CAWLVVGLGYTF	TGTGCCTGGTTAGTCGTCGGGTTGGGCTACACCTTC
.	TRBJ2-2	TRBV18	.	CASSGPRELFF	TGTGCCAGCTCAGGGCCCCGGGAGCTGTTTTTT
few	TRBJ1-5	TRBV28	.	CASSLWRGPINQPQHF	TGTGCCAGCAGTTTATGGCGCGGGCCGATCAATCAGCCCCAGCATTTT
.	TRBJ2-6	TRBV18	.	CASSPSWASSGANVLTF	TGTGCCAGCTCACCAAGTTGGGCATCCTCTGGGGCCAACGTCCTGACTTTC
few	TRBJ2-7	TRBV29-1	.	CSVTGTYDYEQYF	TGCAGCGTTACTGGGACATATGACTACGAGCAGTACTTC
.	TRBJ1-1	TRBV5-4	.	CASSLDTSPKLAFF	TGTGCCAGCAGCTTGGATACGAGCCCCAAGTTAGCTTTCTTT
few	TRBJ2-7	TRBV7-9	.	CASSPGTNEQYF	TGTGCCAGCAGTCCCGGGACAAACGAGCAGTACTTC
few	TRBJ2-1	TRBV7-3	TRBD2	CASSRTSGRPLDEQFF	TGTGCCAGCAGTCGGACTAGCGGGCGACCCCTCGATGAGCAGTTCTTC
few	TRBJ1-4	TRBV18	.	CASSPRVSEKLFF	TGTGCCAGCTCACCCCGGGTGTCTGAAAAACTGTTTTTT
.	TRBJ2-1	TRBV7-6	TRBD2	CASSNGLAIYNEQFF	TGTGCCAGCAGCAACGGACTAGCGATCTACAATGAGCAGTTCTTC
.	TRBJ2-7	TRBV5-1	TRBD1	CASSLQGDYEQYF	TGCGCCAGCAGCCTACAGGGGGACTACGAGCAGTACTTC
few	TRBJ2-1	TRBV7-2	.	CASSLVGGGQGNEQFF	TGTGCCAGCAGCTTAGTGGGCGGGGGACAAGGGAATGAGCAGTTCTTC
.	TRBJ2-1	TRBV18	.	CASSPVAGTVPYNEQFF	TGTGCCAGCTCACCCGTAGCAGGGACTGTCCCCTACAATGAGCAGTTCTTC
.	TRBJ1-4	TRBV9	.	CASSVAEGVAEKLFF	TGTGCCAGCAGCGTAGCTGAGGGGGTGGCTGAAAAACTGTTTTTT
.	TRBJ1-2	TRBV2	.	CASRLLANYGYTF	TGTGCCAGCAGACTACTAGCCAACTATGGCTACACCTTC
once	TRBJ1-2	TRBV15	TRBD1	CATSKDRDVGYTF	TGTGCCACCAGCAAGGACAGGGATGTGGGCTACACCTTC
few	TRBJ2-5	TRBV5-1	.	CASSWDTQETQYF	TGCGCCAGCAGCTGGGACACGCAAGAGACCCAGTACTTC
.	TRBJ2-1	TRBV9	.	CASSAPGAYNEQFF	TGTGCCAGCAGCGCGCCCGGAGCCTACAATGAGCAGTTCTTC
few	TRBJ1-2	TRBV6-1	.	CASLPLDSYGYTF	TGTGCCTCACTACCCTTGGACAGCTATGGCTACACCTTC
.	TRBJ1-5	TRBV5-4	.	CASSQAQGIDQPQHF	TGTGCCAGCAGCCAAGCACAGGGCATTGATCAGCCCCAGCATTTT
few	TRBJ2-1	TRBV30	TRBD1	CAGSGTVDPFGTNEQFF	TGTGCCGGTTCCGGGACAGTTGACCCATTCGGAACTAATGAGCAGTTCTTC
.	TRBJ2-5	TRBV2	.	CASGREQGETQYF	TGTGCCAGCGGAAGGGAACAGGGCGAGACCCAGTACTTC
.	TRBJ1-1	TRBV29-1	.	CSVETGQNTEAFF	TGCAGCGTTGAAACAGGGCAGAACACTGAAGCTTTCTTT
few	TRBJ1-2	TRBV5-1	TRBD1	CASSGTGTGALGYTF	TGCGCCAGCAGCGGAACCGGGACAGGAGCTTTAGGCTACACCTTC
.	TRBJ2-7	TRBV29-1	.	CSVGRGGLDEQYF	TGCAGCGTTGGGAGGGGAGGTCTAGACGAGCAGTACTTC
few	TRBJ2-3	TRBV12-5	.	CASGPDRSYTQYF	TGTGCTAGTGGACCCGACAGGTCTTATACGCAGTATTTT
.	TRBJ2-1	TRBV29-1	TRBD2	CTVGAGALPGNEQFF	TGCACCGTAGGGGCGGGAGCCCTCCCGGGGAATGAGCAGTTCTTC
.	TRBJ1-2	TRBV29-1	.	CSIRQDGYTF	TGCAGCATACGACAGGACGGCTACACCTTC
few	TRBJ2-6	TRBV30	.	CAWSTTSGGGFGANVLTF	TGTGCCTGGAGTACCACCTCAGGAGGAGGGTTCGGGGCCAACGTCCTGACTTTC
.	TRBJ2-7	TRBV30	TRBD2	CAWSVGRAPYEQYF	TGTGCCTGGAGTGTCGGGAGGGCCCCCTACGAGCAGTACTTC
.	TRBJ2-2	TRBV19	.	CASSIYWRAGELFF	TGTGCCAGTAGTATTTACTGGAGGGCCGGGGAGCTGTTTTTT